These T cell receptor beta chains were read from a single sample in a study of blood T cell repertoires in COVID-19. Using immunoSEQ multiplex PCR, the repertoire was profiled, and TCRdb retains in-frame clones only, with some absent. The repertoire holds under 85,000 clones, with roughly 86% as singletons. Material for sequencing was peripheral blood. The receptors were gathered from a human donor in a cohort sampled during active COVID-19. CDR3s include the opening cysteine and the closing phenylalanine or tryptophan. A D gene is named only where the DNA matches it firmly.

>TRBV9|TRBJ2-1|TRBD1
TGTGCCAGCAGCCCTAGGGGACAGCAGTACAATGAGCAGTTCTTC
CASSPRGQQYNEQFF
>TRBV9|TRBJ2-3|TRBD2
TGTGCCAGCAGCGTAGACGGACTAGGGTATAGCACAGATACGCAGTATTTT
CASSVDGLGYSTDTQYF
>TRBV5-4|TRBJ2-3|TRBD2
TGTGCCAGCAGCTTGGCCTATTTTGGGGGGGGAAGCACAGATACGCAGTATTTT
CASSLAYFGGGSTDTQYF
>TRBV9|TRBJ1-6|NA
TGTGCCAGCAGCGTTTTAGCCGGGTCACCCCTCCACTTT
CASSVLAGSPLHF
>TRBV6-5|TRBJ1-1|NA
TGTGCCAGCAGTACCGAGGCGGCGGACACTGAAGCTTTCTTT
CASSTEAADTEAFF
>TRBV15|TRBJ2-7|NA
TGTGCCACCAGCAGCGATGGAGGCCCCAAATCCTACGAGCAGTACTTC
CATSSDGGPKSYEQYF
>TRBV7-9|TRBJ2-1|NA
TGTGCCAGCCGTGGGAGAGGATGGGTTTACAATGAGCAGTTCTTC
CASRGRGWVYNEQFF
>TRBV5-6|TRBJ1-2|NA
TGTGCCAGCAGCGTAACGGGTCATATCTATGGCTACACCTTC
CASSVTGHIYGYTF
>TRBV10-3|TRBJ2-2|NA
TGTGCCATCAGTGGCGGGGACACCGGGGAGCTGTTTTTT
CAISGGDTGELFF
>TRBV24-1|TRBJ2-5|TRBD1
TGTGCCACCAGTGCTGGGACAGGGCGAGAGACCCAGTACTTC
CATSAGTGRETQYF